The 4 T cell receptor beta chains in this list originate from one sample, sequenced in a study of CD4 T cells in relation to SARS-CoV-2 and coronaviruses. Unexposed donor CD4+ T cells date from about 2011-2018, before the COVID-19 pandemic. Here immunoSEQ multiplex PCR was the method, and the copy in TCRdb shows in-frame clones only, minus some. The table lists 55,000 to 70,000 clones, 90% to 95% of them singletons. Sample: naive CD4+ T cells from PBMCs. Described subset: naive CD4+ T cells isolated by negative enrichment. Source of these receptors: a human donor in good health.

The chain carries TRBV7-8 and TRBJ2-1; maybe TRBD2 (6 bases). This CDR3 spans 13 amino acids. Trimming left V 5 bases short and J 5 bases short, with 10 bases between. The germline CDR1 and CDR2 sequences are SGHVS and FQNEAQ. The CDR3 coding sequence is TGTGCCAGCAGCCCGGGACTCAACAATGAGCAGTTCTTC. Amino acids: CASSPGLNNEQFF.

In DNA, the CDR3 is TGTGCCAGCAGCTTGATGGGGTCGGAGGAAAAACTGTTTTTT. Its translation is CASSLMGSEEKLFF. This rearrangement joins TRBV7-2 to TRBJ1-4; D is uncertain. Germline CDR1 SGHTA, CDR2 FQGNSA. This CDR3 is built from 14 residues. V was shortened by 3 bases and J by 8 bases, with 13 bases between the two germline ends.

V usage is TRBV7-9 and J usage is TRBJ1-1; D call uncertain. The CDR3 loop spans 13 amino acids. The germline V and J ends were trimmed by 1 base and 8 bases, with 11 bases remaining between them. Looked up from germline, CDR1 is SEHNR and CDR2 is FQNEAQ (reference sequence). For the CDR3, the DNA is TGTGCCAGCAGCTTAGAAGGGCTAGAGGAAGCTTTCTTT. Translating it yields CASSLEGLEEAFF.

The CDR3 region is CASSLWGYGEQFF. DNA for the CDR3: TGTGCCAGCAGTTTATGGGGTTACGGTGAGCAGTTCTTC. The rearrangement uses TRBV12-3 or TRBV12-4 and TRBJ2-1; D gene unclear. The CDR3 extends over 13 amino acids. V was shortened by 2 bases and J by 9 bases, with 11 bases between the two germline ends.